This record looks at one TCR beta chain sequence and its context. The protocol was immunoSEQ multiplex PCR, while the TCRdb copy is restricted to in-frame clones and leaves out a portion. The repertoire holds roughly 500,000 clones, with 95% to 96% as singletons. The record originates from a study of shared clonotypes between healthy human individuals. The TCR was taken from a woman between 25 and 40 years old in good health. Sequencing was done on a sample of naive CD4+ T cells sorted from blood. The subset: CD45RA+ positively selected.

CDR3 region: CASSPFSERGYTF. The CDR3 nucleotides are TGTGCCAGCTCACCTTTTTCGGAGAGGGGCTACACCTTC. The rearrangement links TRBV18 to TRBJ1-2, with D hard to call. This CDR3 contains 13 residues. With 3 bases removed from V and 8 bases from J, the gap between germline ends came to 13 bases. Germline V gene lookup returns CDR1 KGHSH and CDR2 LQKENI.